This T cell receptor beta chain was documented in a study of CD8+ T cells in alopecia areata. Study details: Among treated patients, severity was scored by affected scalp area percentage.

Extraction and reverse transcription of RNA yielded cDNA as the sequencing template. Measured with immunoSEQ multiplex PCR; TCRdb has only the in-frame clones, and not every one. The sample lists over 150,000 clones, around three fifths occurring once. With 2 bases removed from V and 0 bases from J, the gap between germline ends came to 9 bases. CDR1 SGHRS and CDR2 YFSETQ come from the germline V gene. CDR3 length: 15 residues. Documented treatment: oral pan-JAK inhibitor, 5-10 mg twice daily. Peripheral blood samples and lesional scalp punch biopsies were obtained from alopecia areata patients. General study findings and limits: Relative to normal scalp, lesional scalp, especially alopecia totalis/universalis, showed higher clonality. Scalp clonality and expanded CD8+ clones among the top 100 showed significant decreases with tofacitinib.

On this clone: Antigen: not known.

The chain has TRBV5-1 and TRBJ2-1; a possible D gene is TRBD1 (6 bases). The sample here was CD4+ T cells sorted from blood, taken at week 24, from a patient treated with tofacitinib. The TCR was taken from a human donor with alopecia areata. The CDR3 spells CASSFDRSSYNEQFF. In nucleotides, the CDR3 is TGCGCCAGCAGCTTCGACAGGAGCTCCTACAATGAGCAGTTCTTC.